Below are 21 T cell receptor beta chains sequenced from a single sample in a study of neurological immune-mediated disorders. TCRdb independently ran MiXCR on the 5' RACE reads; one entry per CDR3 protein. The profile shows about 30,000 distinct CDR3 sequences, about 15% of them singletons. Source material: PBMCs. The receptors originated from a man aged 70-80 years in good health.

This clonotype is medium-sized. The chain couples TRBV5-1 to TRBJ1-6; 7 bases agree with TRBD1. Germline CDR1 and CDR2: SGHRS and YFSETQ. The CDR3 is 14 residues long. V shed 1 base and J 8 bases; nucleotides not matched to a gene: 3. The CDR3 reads CASSLTGVDSPLHF. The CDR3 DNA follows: TGCGCCAGCAGCTTGACAGGGGTTGATTCACCCCTCCACTTT.

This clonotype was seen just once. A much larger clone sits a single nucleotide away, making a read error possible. CDR3 loop: CSSATSGVAYEQYF. The CDR3 DNA reads as TGTTCCAGCGCGACCTCAGGGGTCGCCTACGAGCAGTACTTC. The rearrangement links TRBV9 to TRBJ2-7; a possible D gene is TRBD1 (6 bases). The CDR3 contains 14 residues. From germline, CDR1 is SGDLS and CDR2 YYNGEE.

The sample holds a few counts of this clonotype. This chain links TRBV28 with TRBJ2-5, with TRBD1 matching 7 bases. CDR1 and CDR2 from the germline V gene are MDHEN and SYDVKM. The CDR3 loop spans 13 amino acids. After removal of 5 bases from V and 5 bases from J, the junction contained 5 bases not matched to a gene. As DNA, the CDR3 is TGTGCCAGCAGTACGACAGGGACGGAGACCCAGTACTTC. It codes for CASSTTGTETQYF.

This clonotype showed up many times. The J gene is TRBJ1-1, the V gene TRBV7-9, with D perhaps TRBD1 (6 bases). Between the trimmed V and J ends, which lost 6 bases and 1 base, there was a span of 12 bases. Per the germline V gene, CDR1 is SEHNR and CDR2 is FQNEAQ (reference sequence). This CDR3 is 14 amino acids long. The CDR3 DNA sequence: TGTGCCAGCAGAGAAACAGGGCAGAACACTGAAGCTTTCTTT. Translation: CASRETGQNTEAFF.

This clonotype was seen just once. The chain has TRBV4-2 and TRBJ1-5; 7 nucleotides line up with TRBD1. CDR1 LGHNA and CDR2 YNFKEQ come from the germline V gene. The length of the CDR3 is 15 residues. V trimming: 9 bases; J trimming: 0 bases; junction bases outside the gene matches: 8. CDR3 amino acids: CASRQGGFSNQPQHF. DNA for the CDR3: TGTGCCAGTAGACAAGGGGGCTTTAGCAATCAGCCCCAGCATTTT.

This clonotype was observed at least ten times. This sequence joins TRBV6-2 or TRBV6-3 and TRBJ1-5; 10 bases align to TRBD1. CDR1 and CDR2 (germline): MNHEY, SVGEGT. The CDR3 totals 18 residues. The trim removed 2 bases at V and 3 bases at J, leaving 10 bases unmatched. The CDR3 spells CASSYDVRTGGNNQPQHF. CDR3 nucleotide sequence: TGTGCCAGCAGTTACGACGTGCGGACAGGGGGTAACAATCAGCCCCAGCATTTT.

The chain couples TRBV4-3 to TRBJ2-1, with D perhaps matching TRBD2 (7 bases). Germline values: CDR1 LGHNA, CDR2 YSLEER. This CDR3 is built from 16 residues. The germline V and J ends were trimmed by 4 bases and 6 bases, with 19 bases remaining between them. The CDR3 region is CASSPLLGGGINEQFF. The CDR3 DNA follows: TGCGCCAGCAGCCCCCTCTTAGGGGGGGGCATCAATGAGCAGTTCTTC.

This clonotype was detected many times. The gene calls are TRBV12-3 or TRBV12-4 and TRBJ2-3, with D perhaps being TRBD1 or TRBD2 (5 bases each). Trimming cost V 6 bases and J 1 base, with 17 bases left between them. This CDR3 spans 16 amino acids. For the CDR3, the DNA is TGTGCCAGCAGCCCAAGGGACCGTCCCCGCACAGATACGCAGTATTTT. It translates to CASSPRDRPRTDTQYF.

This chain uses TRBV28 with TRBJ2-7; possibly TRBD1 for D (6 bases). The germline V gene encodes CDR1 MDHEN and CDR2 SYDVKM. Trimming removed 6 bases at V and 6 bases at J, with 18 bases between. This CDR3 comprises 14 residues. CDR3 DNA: TGTGCCAGCAGGCCGGAGCGGACAGTCCGCGAGCAGTACTTC. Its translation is CASRPERTVREQYF.

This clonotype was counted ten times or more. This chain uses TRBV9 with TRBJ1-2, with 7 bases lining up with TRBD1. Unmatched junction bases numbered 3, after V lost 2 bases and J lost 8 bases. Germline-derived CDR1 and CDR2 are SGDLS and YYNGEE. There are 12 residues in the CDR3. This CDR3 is CASSVQGGGYTF. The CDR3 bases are TGTGCCAGCAGCGTGCAGGGGGGAGGCTACACCTTC.

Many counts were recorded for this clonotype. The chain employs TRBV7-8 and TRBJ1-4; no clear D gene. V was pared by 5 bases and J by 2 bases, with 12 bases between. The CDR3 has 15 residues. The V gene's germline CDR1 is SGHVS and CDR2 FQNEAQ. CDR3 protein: CASSPLSLTNEKLFF. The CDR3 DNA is TGTGCCAGCAGCCCCCTCTCCCTGACTAATGAAAAACTGTTTTTT.

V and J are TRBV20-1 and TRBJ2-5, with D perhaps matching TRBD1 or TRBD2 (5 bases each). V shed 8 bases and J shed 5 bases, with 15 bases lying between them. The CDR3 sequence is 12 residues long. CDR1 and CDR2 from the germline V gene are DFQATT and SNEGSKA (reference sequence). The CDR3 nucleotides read TGCAGTTCATATCAGGGCGGGGAGACCCAGTACTTC. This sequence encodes CSSYQGGETQYF.

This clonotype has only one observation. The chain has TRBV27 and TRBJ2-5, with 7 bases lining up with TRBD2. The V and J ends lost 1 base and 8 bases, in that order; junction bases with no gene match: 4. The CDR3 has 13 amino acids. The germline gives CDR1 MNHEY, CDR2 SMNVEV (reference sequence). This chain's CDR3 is CASSLWERGTQYF. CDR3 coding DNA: TGTGCCAGCAGTTTATGGGAGCGGGGAACCCAGTACTTC.

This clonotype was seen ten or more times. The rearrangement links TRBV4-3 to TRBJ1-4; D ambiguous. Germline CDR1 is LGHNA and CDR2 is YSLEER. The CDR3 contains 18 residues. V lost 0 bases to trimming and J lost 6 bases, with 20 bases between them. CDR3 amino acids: CASSQDLGRAGRDEKLFF. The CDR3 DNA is TGCGCCAGCAGCCAAGATCTAGGAAGGGCCGGGAGGGATGAAAAACTGTTTTTT.

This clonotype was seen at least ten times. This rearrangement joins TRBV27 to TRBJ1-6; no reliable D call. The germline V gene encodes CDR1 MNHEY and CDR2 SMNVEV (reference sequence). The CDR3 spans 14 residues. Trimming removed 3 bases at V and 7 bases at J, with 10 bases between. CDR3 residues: CASSFRRENSPLHF. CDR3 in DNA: TGTGCCAGCAGTTTTAGGCGGGAGAATTCACCCCTCCACTTT.

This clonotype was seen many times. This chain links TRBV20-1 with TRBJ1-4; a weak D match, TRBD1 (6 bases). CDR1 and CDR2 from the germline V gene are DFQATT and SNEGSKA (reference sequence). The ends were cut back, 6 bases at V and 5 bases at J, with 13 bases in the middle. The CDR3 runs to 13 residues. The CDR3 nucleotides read TGCAGTGCAACCGGGACACGGAATGAAAAACTGTTTTTT. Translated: CSATGTRNEKLFF.

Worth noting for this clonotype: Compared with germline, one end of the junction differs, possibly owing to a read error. The CDR3 is CASSLETADTQYF. The CDR3 bases are TGTGCCAGCAGCCTGGAGACAGCAGATACGCAGTATTTT. The rearrangement joins TRBV5-1 to TRBJ2-3, with D tentatively TRBD1 (5 bases). The CDR3 totals 13 residues. The germline V gene has CDR1 SGHRS and CDR2 YFSETQ.

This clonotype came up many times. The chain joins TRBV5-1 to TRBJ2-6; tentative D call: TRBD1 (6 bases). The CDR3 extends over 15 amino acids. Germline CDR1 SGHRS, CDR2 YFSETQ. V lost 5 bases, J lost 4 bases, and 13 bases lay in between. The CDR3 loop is CASRPQGSGANVLTF. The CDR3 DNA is TGCGCCAGCAGACCCCAGGGGTCAGGGGCCAACGTCCTGACTTTC. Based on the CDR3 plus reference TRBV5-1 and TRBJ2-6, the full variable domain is KAGVTQTPRYLIKTRGQQVTLSCSPISGHRSVSWYQQTPGQGLQFLFEYFSETQRNKGNFPGRFSGRQFSNSRSEMNVSTLELGDSALYLCASRPQGSGANVLTFGAGSRLTVL.

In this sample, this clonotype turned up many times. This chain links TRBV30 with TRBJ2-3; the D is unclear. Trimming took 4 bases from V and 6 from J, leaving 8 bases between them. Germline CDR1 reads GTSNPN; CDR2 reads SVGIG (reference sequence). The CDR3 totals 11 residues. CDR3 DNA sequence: TGTGCCTGGAAATCCTGGGATACGCAGTATTTT. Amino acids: CAWKSWDTQYF.

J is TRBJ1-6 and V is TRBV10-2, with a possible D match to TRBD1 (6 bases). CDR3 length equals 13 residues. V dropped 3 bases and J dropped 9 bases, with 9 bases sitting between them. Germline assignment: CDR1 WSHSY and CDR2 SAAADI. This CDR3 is CASSEGGGSPLHF. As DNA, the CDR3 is TGCGCCAGCAGTGAAGGGGGGGGTTCACCCCTCCACTTT.

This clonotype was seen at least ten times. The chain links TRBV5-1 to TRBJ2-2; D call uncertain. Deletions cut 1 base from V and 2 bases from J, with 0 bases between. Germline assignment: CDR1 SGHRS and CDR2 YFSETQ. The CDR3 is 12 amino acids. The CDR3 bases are TGCGCCAGCAGCTTGAACACCGGGGAGCTGTTTTTT. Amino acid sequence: CASSLNTGELFF.